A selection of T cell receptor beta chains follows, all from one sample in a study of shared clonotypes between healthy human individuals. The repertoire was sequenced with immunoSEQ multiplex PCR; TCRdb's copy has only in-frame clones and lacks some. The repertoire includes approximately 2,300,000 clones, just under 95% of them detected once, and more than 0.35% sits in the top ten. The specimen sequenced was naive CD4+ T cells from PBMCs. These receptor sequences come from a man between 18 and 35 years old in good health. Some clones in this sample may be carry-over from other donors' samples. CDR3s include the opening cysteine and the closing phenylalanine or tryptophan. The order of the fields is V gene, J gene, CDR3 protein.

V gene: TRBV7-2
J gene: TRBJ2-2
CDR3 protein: CASNPSATPGELFF

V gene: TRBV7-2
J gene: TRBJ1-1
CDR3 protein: CASSLLVQLNTEAFF

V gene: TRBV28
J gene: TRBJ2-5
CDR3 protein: CASRRERETQYF

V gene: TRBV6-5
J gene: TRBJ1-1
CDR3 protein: CASSYGAYPTGAFF

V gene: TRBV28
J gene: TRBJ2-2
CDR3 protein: CASSRPRQGVGELFF

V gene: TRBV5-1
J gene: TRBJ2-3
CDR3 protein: CASSPNPSGSADTQYF

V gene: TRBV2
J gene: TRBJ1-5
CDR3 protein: CATSTDYSNQPQHF

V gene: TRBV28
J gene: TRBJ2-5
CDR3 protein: CASRHTLRETQYF

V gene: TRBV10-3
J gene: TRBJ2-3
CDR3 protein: CAISGRTSGRADTQYF

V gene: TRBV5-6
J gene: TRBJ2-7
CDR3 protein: CASSSRDRVFEQYF

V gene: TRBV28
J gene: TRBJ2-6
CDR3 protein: CASIGGWPSGANVLTF

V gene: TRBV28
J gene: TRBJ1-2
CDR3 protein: CASSFGTGLTYGYTF

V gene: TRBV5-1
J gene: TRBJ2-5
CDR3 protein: CASSLLAPGTQYF

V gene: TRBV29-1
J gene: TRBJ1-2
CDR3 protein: CSVPRAGQMRYGYTF

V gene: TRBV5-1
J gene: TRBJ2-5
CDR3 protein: CASSLRVRGETQYF

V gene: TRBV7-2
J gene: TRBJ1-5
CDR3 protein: CASSPQGDTLRGNQPQHF

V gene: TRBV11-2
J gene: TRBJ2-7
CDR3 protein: CASSVGTLGVYEQYF

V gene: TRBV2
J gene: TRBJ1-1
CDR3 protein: CARSREMNTEAFF

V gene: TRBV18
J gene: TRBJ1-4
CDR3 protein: CASSPTDRDNEKLFF

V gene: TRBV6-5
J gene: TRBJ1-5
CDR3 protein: CASSQGWRNQPQHF

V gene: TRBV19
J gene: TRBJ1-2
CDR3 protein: CASSARDRDHGYTF

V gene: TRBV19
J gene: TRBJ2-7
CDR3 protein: CASSIAGQGSYEQYF

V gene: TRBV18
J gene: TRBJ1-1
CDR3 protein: CASSPHEGSTEAFF

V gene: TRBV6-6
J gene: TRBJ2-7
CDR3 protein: CASSDTGAHTYEQYF

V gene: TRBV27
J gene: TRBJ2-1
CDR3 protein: CASSLLVSAVLSSYNEQFF

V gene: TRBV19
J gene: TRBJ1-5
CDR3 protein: CASSIARFRSSNQPQHF

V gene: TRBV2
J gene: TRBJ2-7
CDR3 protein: CASGASGAYEQYF

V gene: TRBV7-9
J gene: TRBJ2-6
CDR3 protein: CASSRSLRAGANVLTF

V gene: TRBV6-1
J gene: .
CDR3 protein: CATSAGESSYEQYF

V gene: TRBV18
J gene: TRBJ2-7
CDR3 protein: CASSPVFYEQYF

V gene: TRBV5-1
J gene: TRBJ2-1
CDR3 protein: CASSSMGGRVDSNEQFF

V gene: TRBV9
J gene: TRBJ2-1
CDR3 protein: CASSVTAYNEQFF

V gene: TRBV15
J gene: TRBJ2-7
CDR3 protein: CATNVGGPVYEQYF

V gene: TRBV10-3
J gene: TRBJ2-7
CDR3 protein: CAIRDGTAAYEQYF

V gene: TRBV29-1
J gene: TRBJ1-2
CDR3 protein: CSVLVNYGYTF

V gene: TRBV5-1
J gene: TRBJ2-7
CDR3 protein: CASSRREDGYEQYF

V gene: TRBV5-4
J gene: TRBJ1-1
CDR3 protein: CASSLDRLPEAFF

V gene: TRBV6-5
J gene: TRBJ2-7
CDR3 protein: CASSYSRHEYEQYF

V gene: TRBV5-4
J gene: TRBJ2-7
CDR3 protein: CASSLGLAGTYEQYF

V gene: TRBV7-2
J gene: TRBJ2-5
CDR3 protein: CASSYQQGQETQYF

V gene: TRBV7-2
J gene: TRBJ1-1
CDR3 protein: CASSPQGNTEAFF

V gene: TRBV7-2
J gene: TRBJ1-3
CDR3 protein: CASSLAYGHSRMGTIYF

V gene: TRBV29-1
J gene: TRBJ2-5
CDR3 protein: CSVVGLQETQYF

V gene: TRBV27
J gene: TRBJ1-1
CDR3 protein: CASSPRPKNTEAFF

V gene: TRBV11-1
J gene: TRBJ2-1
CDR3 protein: CASSLGGGNEQFF

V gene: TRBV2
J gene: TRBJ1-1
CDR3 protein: CASSGFGTAPVGTEAFF

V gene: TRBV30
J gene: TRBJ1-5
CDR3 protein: CAWSLQGNQPQHF

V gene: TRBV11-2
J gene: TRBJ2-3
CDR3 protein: CASRLQLFADTQYF

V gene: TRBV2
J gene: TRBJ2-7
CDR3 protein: CASSRASSDRGPIEQYF

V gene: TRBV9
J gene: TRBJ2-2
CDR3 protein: CASSVVGVAGGPEGTGELFF

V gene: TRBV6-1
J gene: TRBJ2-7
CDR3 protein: CASSELGLSYEQYF

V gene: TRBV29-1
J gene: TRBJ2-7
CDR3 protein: CSVEGTSSSYEQYF